This T cell receptor beta chain appears in the sequencing data of a study of neurological immune-mediated disorders. This clonotype was recorded many times. The time point: longitudinal time-point 2. The CDR3 has 16 residues. Germline CDR1 reads SEHNR; CDR2 reads FQNEAQ (reference sequence). V lost 5 bases and J lost 1, with 17 bases in between. TCRdb re-called the 5' RACE reads with MiXCR, one entry per CDR3 protein. The sample shows roughly 60,000 distinct CDR3 sequences, about 8.9% of them seen only once. The sample comprised PBMCs. J is TRBJ1-2 and V is TRBV7-9; a possible D gene is TRBD1 (5 bases). The clonotype comes from a man between 25 and 39 years old in good health. CDR3 coding DNA: TGTGCCAGCAGCCCCACTGGGGCGGCTAGTAACTATGGCTACACCTTC. Residues: CASSPTGAASNYGYTF.